The 29 T cell receptor beta chains reported below all come from one sample, sequenced in a study of T cells after yellow fever vaccination (dated by TCRdb to about 2019). Receptor libraries were prepared by 5' RACE. For sequencing, an Illumina HiSeq 2500 was employed. The public reads were reanalyzed by TCRdb: fastp trimming at Q25, MiXCR alignment, in-frame beta chains only. When rows share a CDR3 protein, they turn into one entry using the most common DNA and genes. The table for this sample lists around 550,000 distinct CDR3 sequences; roughly a fifth of them were counted only once. Around an eighth of the sample is held by the ten biggest clonotypes. The meaning of the sample's treatment or condition label: live attenuated yellow fever vaccine strain. This material consisted of PBMCs, taken 15 days after the yellow fever booster vaccination. The source is a man aged 25-45 years who received the YFV17D yellow fever vaccine.

The genes are TRBV28 and TRBJ1-4, with D perhaps TRBD1 (6 bases). Per germline, CDR1 MDHEN and CDR2 SYDVKM. The CDR3 is made up of 14 amino acids. V was pared by 2 bases and J by 7 bases, with 11 bases between. In DNA form, the CDR3 reads TGTGCCAGCAGTTTAGAGGGGGTTGGTGAAAAACTGTTTTTT. Its protein product is CASSLEGVGEKLFF. Based on the CDR3 plus reference TRBV28 and TRBJ1-4, the full variable domain is DVKVTQSSRYLVKRTGEKVFLECVQDMDHENMFWYRQDPGLGLRLIYFSYDVKMKEKGDIPEGYSVSREKKERFSLILESASTNQTSMYLCASSLEGVGEKLFFGSGTQLSVL.

The V call is TRBV7-9, the J call TRBJ2-5; D unclear. CDR1 and CDR2 from the germline V gene are SEHNR and FQNEAQ (reference sequence). V was pared by 2 bases and J by 3 bases, with 13 bases between. The CDR3 runs 15 residues. The CDR3: CASSLYGRGEETQYF. The CDR3 DNA reads as TGTGCCAGCAGCTTATACGGACGTGGGGAAGAGACCCAGTACTTC.

The chain combines TRBV5-6 with TRBJ2-7, with D tentatively TRBD1 or TRBD2 (5 bases each). The length of the CDR3 is 13 residues. Germline-derived CDR1 and CDR2 are SGHDT and YYEEEE. Trimming stripped 3 bases from V and 3 bases from J, with 10 bases between. The CDR3 nucleotides are TGTGCCAGCAGCTGGGGAGACAGCTACGAGCAGTACTTC. Amino acid sequence: CASSWGDSYEQYF.

This clonotype was seen a handful of times. The rearrangement joins TRBV5-5 to TRBJ1-2; D is possibly TRBD1 (5 bases). Trimming shortened V by 0 bases and J by 3 bases, and 12 bases separated the two germline ends. The germline V gene has CDR1 SGHKS and CDR2 YYEKEE (reference sequence). The CDR3 is 15 amino acids. This CDR3 reads CASSLGTGDYYGYTF. In DNA form, the CDR3 reads TGTGCCAGCAGCTTGGGAACAGGCGACTACTATGGCTACACCTTC. Using reference TRBV5-5 and TRBJ1-2 for the parts outside the CDR3, the full variable domain is DAGVTQSPTHLIKTRGQQVTLRCSPISGHKSVSWYQQVLGQGPQFIFQYYEKEERGRGNFPDRFSARQFPNYSSELNVNALLLGDSALYLCASSLGTGDYYGYTFGSGTRLTVV.

For this clonotype: One junction end disagrees with the germline gene, perhaps due to a read error. In DNA, the CDR3 is TGCGCCAGCAGCTTGGCCTCCCACAATGAGCAGTTCTTC. This encodes CASSLASHNEQFF. V and J are TRBV5-1 and TRBJ2-1; the D is unclear. The CDR3 runs to 13 residues. Germline loops: CDR1 SGHRS, CDR2 YFSETQ.

This clonotype was recorded a few times. This sequence joins TRBV5-4 and TRBJ2-7, with a tentative D call TRBD2 (6 bases). The CDR3 runs to 13 residues. CDR1 and CDR2 from the germline V gene are SGHNT and YYREEE (reference sequence). Trimming stripped 4 bases from V and 5 bases from J, with 13 bases between. CDR3 bases: TGTGCCAGCAGCCGGGACTCTCCCGACGAGCAGTACTTC. It encodes CASSRDSPDEQYF.

The chain links TRBV4-3 to TRBJ2-1; 14 bases map to TRBD2. CDR1 is LGHNA, CDR2 YSLEER, per germline. The CDR3 is 18 residues long. Unmatched junction bases numbered 5, after V lost 4 bases and J lost 0 bases. CDR3 coding DNA: TGCGCCAGCAGCCGCCTGACTAGCGGGAGGGCCTCCTACAATGAGCAGTTCTTC. Translation: CASSRLTSGRASYNEQFF.

V and J are TRBV6-5 and TRBJ2-7; D remains unclear. Trimming stripped 2 bases from V and 1 base from J, with 12 bases between. Germline CDR1 reads MNHEY; CDR2 reads SVGAGI. The CDR3 extends over 15 amino acids. The DNA of the CDR3 is TGTGCCAGCAGTTACCGCCCTGAAGGTTCCTACGAGCAGTACTTC. Protein product: CASSYRPEGSYEQYF.

The gene calls are TRBV20-1 and TRBJ2-1, with TRBD2 identical over 8 bases. Germline V gene data show CDR1 as DFQATT and CDR2 as SNEGSKA (reference sequence). Trimming cost V 7 bases and J 8 bases; bases outside gene matches: 7. CDR3 length: 12 amino acids. Here the CDR3 DNA reads TGCAGTGGGCGGGGGGCGTTAGATGAGCAGTTCTTC. It translates to CSGRGALDEQFF.

This clonotype was observed a handful of times. The J gene is TRBJ2-6, the V gene TRBV6-2 or TRBV6-3; D not resolved. The CDR3 loop spans 17 amino acids. The germline CDR1 and CDR2 sequences are MNHEY and SVGEGT. Trimming pared 6 bases from V and 4 bases from J, leaving 19 bases between. CDR3 loop: CASSPILYTRGANVLTF. CDR3 in DNA: TGTGCCAGCAGCCCGATCCTTTATACTCGGGGGGCCAACGTCCTGACTTTC.

This clonotype was seen more than once but under ten times. The chain links TRBV7-2 to TRBJ2-4; 7 bases line up with TRBD1. In germline, CDR1 is SGHTA, CDR2 FQGNSA. The CDR3 length is 13 residues. The J segment lost 5 bases and the V segment lost 5 bases, leaving 3 bases of the junction unmatched. The CDR3 DNA sequence: TGTGCCAGCAGCCGGGACAGAGAAAACATTCAGTACTTC. Translating it yields CASSRDRENIQYF.

There are a few counts of this clonotype. This rearrangement joins TRBV9 to TRBJ2-7; TRBD2 matches 10 bases. Germline V gene lookup returns CDR1 SGDLS and CDR2 YYNGEE. Trimming cost V 0 bases and J 8 bases; bases outside gene matches: 8. The CDR3 covers 15 residues. The CDR3 is CASSVDWSGGDQQYF. CDR3 nucleotides: TGTGCCAGCAGCGTAGACTGGAGCGGGGGGGATCAGCAGTACTTC.

The rearrangement uses TRBV29-1 and TRBJ2-7; TRBD1 matches 9 bases. The germline V gene has CDR1 SQVTM and CDR2 ANQGSEA. V trimming: 7 bases; J trimming: 4 bases; junction bases outside the gene matches: 8. The CDR3 is made up of 13 amino acids. Written as DNA, the CDR3 is TGCAGCGCTAGACAGGGGGGGGGATACGAGCAGTACTTC. Residues: CSARQGGGYEQYF.

Turning to this clonotype: Compared with germline, one end of the junction differs, possibly owing to a read error. V and J are TRBV6-6 and TRBJ1-5; D not certain. This CDR3 has 12 residues. The germline gives CDR1 MNHNY, CDR2 SVGAGI (reference sequence). For the CDR3, the DNA is TGTGCCAGCAGCAATACTAATCAGCACCAGCATTTT. Protein: CASSNTNQHQHF.

This clonotype was seen a handful of times. The chain recombines TRBV27 with TRBJ2-3, with 13 bases identical to TRBD2. The CDR3 extends over 19 amino acids. Trimming removed 6 bases from V and 3 bases from J; junction bases left unmatched: 15. Germline loops: CDR1 MNHEY, CDR2 SMNVEV (reference sequence). CDR3 sequence: CASRGDGPTSGGFTDTQYF. The CDR3 nucleotides are TGTGCCAGCAGAGGGGACGGACCGACTAGCGGGGGGTTTACAGATACGCAGTATTTT.

The genes are TRBV20-1 and TRBJ2-3; TRBD2 matches 9 bases. V shed 1 base, J shed 5 bases, and the junction held 13 bases outside the gene matches. This CDR3 is 17 amino acids long. Per the germline V gene, CDR1 is DFQATT and CDR2 is SNEGSKA (reference sequence). CDR3 region: CSARVLTSGLQVDTQYF. The DNA of the CDR3 is TGCAGTGCTAGAGTACTGACTAGCGGACTGCAGGTAGATACGCAGTATTTT.

Concerning this clonotype: One junction end does not reproduce the germline sequence, and a read error may be involved. The rearrangement joins TRBV5-1 to TRBJ2-3; 10 positions match TRBD2. The CDR3 runs to 12 residues. Looked up from germline, CDR1 is SGHRS and CDR2 is YFSETQ. CDR3 sequence: CASSLEREGPSF. CDR3 DNA sequence: TGCGCCAGCAGCTTGGAGCGGGAGGGCCCCTCGTTT.

The table lists this clonotype with many counts. The CDR3 here is CATSARGGHRVDEQFF. Written as DNA, the CDR3 is TGTGCCACCAGCGCTCGGGGGGGACACCGGGTGGATGAGCAGTTCTTC. J is TRBJ2-1 and V is TRBV24-1, with TRBD2 identical over 8 bases. This CDR3 comprises 16 residues. V lost 7 bases to trimming and J lost 8 bases; unmatched junction nucleotides: 15. Germline loops: CDR1 KGHDR, CDR2 SFDVKD.

This clonotype has a count of ten or more. The V call is TRBV7-3, the J call TRBJ2-5; no definite D call. V lost 5 bases, J lost 3 bases, and 13 bases lay in between. From germline, CDR1 is SGHTA and CDR2 FQGTGA. There are 14 residues in the CDR3. Here the CDR3 reads CASSPYGNKETQYF. The CDR3 nucleotides read TGTGCCAGCAGCCCCTATGGGAATAAAGAGACCCAGTACTTC.

This clonotype was picked up a small number of times. V usage is TRBV21-1 and J usage is TRBJ1-1; the table names TRBD1, a call not compared with the DNA. TRBV21-1 is noted as a pseudogene. The CDR3 is 11 amino acids. The CDR3 coding sequence is TGTGCCAGCAGCAAGGACAGGGAAGCTTTCTTT. Encoded protein: CASSKDREAFF.

CDR3 amino acids: CASSFLRNYEQYF. DNA of the CDR3: TGTGCCAGTAGTTTTCTGCGGAACTACGAGCAGTACTTC. The chain uses TRBV19 and TRBJ2-7, with no clear D. With 5 bases removed from V and 3 bases from J, the gap between germline ends came to 11 bases. CDR1 and CDR2 (germline): LNHDA, SQIVND (reference sequence). This CDR3 region has 13 residues.

The chain carries TRBV12-3 or TRBV12-4 and TRBJ2-1; TRBD2 matches at 8 bases. This CDR3 region has 15 residues. J was trimmed by 3 bases and V by 4 bases; bases with no gene match: 5. The CDR3 bases are TGTGCCAGCAGTTCCGGACTAGCCGACTACAATGAGCAGTTCTTC. The encoded protein is CASSSGLADYNEQFF.

This chain uses TRBV19 with TRBJ2-1; no clear D gene. CDR1 LNHDA and CDR2 SQIVND come from the germline V gene (reference sequence). CDR3 length equals 14 residues. The V end lost 6 bases, the J end lost 1 base, and 10 bases lay between the germline ends. CDR3 amino acids: CASRGFRSYNEQFF. The DNA of the CDR3 is TGTGCCAGTAGGGGGTTTAGGTCCTACAATGAGCAGTTCTTC.

There are a few counts of this clonotype. V usage is TRBV12-3 or TRBV12-4 and J usage is TRBJ2-5; 7 bases match TRBD2. The J segment lost 5 bases and the V segment lost 6 bases, leaving 3 bases of the junction unmatched. The CDR3 loop spans 12 amino acids. CDR3 DNA: TGTGCCAGCAGGGGGGGGGGTGAGACCCAGTACTTC. This sequence encodes CASRGGGETQYF.

V gene TRBV29-1 combines with J gene TRBJ2-5; TRBD2 is a possible D gene (6 bases). Per the germline V gene, CDR1 is SQVTM and CDR2 is ANQGSEA. This CDR3 spans 15 amino acids. V was shortened by 4 bases and J by 5 bases, with 20 bases between the two germline ends. The CDR3 here is CSVVYGREVWETQYF. As DNA, the CDR3 is TGCAGCGTTGTCTACGGGAGAGAGGTTTGGGAGACCCAGTACTTC.

This clonotype was observed a few times. The rearrangement links TRBV20-1 to TRBJ1-3; no firm D call. Trimming removed 3 bases at V and 6 bases at J, with 12 bases between. The CDR3 is made up of 13 amino acids. The germline V gene has CDR1 DFQATT and CDR2 SNEGSKA (reference sequence). This CDR3 is CSASDFGANTIYF. CDR3 nucleotides: TGCAGTGCTAGCGACTTTGGCGCAAACACCATATATTTT.

At least ten counts were recorded for this clonotype. The chain uses TRBV20-1 and TRBJ2-3, with TRBD1 as a possible D gene (6 bases). The CDR3 has 13 residues. V dropped 3 bases and J dropped 4 bases, with 11 bases sitting between them. Germline CDR1 is DFQATT and CDR2 is SNEGSKA (reference sequence). The CDR3 nucleotides read TGCAGTGCTAGGCAGGGGAACGCAGATACGCAGTATTTT. It specifies CSARQGNADTQYF.

The chain is built from TRBV20-1 and TRBJ2-7; no definite D call. Trimming left V 5 bases short and J 0 bases short, with 8 bases between. This CDR3 has 12 residues. The germline V gene has CDR1 DFQATT and CDR2 SNEGSKA (reference sequence). CDR3 sequence reads: CSAALSSYEQYF. As DNA, the CDR3 is TGCAGTGCTGCGCTTAGCTCCTACGAGCAGTACTTC.

This clonotype was counted many times. The chain employs TRBV28 and TRBJ2-7, with TRBD2 identical over 8 bases. This CDR3 has 13 amino acids. Germline V gives CDR1 MDHEN, CDR2 SYDVKM. The V segment lost 8 bases and the J segment 4 bases; nucleotides outside the gene matches: 7. The CDR3 is CASRSGRRYEQYF. The CDR3 DNA reads as TGTGCCAGCCGAAGCGGGAGAAGGTACGAGCAGTACTTC.